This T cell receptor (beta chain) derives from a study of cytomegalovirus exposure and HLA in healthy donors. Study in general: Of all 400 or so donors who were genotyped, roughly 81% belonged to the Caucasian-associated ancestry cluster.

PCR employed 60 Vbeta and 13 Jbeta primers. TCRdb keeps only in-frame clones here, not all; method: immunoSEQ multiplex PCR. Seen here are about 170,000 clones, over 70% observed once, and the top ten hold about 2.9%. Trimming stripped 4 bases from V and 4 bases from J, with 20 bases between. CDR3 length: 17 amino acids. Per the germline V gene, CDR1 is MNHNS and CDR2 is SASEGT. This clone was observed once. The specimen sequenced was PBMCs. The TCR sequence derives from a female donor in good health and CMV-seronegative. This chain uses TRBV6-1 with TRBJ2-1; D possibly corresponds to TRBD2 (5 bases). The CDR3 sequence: CASSAHLPPRGYNEQFF. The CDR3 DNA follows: TGTGCCAGCAGTGCTCACCTTCCCCCCCGGGGTTACAATGAGCAGTTCTTC.